The present T cell receptor (beta chain) was sequenced within a study of cytomegalovirus exposure and HLA in healthy donors. Study overall: Drawn from HLA-typed donors, about 82 million unique TCRs were held in an early data release. Study results and limitations: In a later analysis, TCR beta V- and J-gene trimming showed a link to a missense DCLRE1C variant. With high specificity and sensitivity, the classifier reportedly diagnosed cytomegalovirus status. Some TCR beta chains (164 of them) were listed as cytomegalovirus-associated.

The CDR3 runs 13 residues. V gave up 7 bases and J gave up 2 bases, with 10 bases separating them. Germline CDR1 MNHNY, CDR2 SVGAGI (reference sequence). Notes on this clone: Its antigen is still unknown.

PCR employed 60 Vbeta and 13 Jbeta primers. Generated by immunoSEQ multiplex PCR, the TCRdb table keeps only in-frame clones and is missing some. In the table there are around 62,000 clones, roughly 80% of which are singletons. The chain links TRBV6-6 to TRBJ2-3; D perhaps matches TRBD1 (6 bases). The sequenced material came from PBMCs. The sequence was obtained from a woman in her thirties in good health and CMV-seronegative. The CDR3, as DNA: TGTGCCAGCACCCGGGGACACACAGATACGCAGTATTTT. Translated: CASTRGHTDTQYF.